The sample holds many counts of the clone carrying this TCR beta chain. This sample is drawn from a study of T-cell reconstitution after alpha-beta-depleted transplantation in children. Unique molecular identifiers tagged the TCRbeta library. TCRdb called the PCR reads again in MiXCR, with one record for every CDR3 protein. Of about 480,000 distinct CDR3 sequences in the sample, about an eighth were seen once. V was shortened by 6 bases and J by 0 bases, with 11 bases between the two germline ends. From germline, CDR1 is DFQATT and CDR2 SNEGSKA (reference sequence). The CDR3 length is 14 residues. V and J are TRBV20-1 and TRBJ2-2; no firm D call. Sequencing was performed on PBMCs from the stem cell graft donor, taken from the stem cell graft. This clonotype originated in a human donor who donated a stem cell graft to a child with combined immunodeficiency. In DNA, the CDR3 is TGCAGTGCCACGGACGCCGCGAACACCGGGGAGCTGTTTTTT. The encoded protein is CSATDAANTGELFF.